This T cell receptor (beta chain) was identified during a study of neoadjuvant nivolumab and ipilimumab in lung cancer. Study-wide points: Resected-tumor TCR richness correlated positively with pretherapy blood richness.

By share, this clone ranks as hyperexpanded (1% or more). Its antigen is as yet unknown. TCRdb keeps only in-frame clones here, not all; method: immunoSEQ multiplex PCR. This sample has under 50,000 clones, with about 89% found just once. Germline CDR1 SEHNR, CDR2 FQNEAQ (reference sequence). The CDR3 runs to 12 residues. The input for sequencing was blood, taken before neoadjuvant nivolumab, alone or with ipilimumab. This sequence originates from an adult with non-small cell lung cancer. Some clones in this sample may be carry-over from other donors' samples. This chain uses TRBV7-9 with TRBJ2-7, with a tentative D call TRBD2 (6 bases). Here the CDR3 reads CAVAGSWYEQYF. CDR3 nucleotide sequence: TGTGCGGTGGCGGGAAGTTGGTACGAGCAGTACTTC.